Listed below are T cell receptor beta chains from one sample, sequenced in a study of identifying expanded T cells in peripheral blood. The assay was immunoSEQ multiplex PCR, and TCRdb's table has in-frame clones only and misses some. The sample records about 82,000 clones, around 90% being singletons. The sequenced sample consisted of blood. These receptors were collected from a person aged 18 to 70 in good health. CDR3s include the opening cysteine and the closing phenylalanine or tryptophan. D genes are given only for firm matches. Only some rows state a clone size, as once, few, many or a class for expanded clones.

J	D	size	length	V	DNA	CDR3
TRBJ1-2	TRBD1	-	16	TRBV13	TGTGCCAGCAGCTTAGGGTCGGGACAGGGTTCCTATGGCTACACCTTC	CASSLGSGQGSYGYTF
TRBJ2-5	-	-	12	TRBV4-2	TGTGCCAGCAGCCAACTCGGCGAGACCCAGTACTTC	CASSQLGETQYF
TRBJ1-4	TRBD1	once	16	TRBV9	TGTGCCAGCAGCCTCGGGACAGGGGCCTTAAATGAAAAACTGTTTTTT	CASSLGTGALNEKLFF
TRBJ1-4	-	-	17	TRBV2	TGTGCCAGCAGGGCCAGGGAACAGGTTGCAACTAATGAAAAACTGTTTTTT	CASRAREQVATNEKLFF
TRBJ1-1	TRBD1	-	16	TRBV25-1	TGTGCCAGCAGTGAACAACAGGGGACTGGAGGCACTGAAGCTTTCTTT	CASSEQQGTGGTEAFF
TRBJ1-3	-	-	17	TRBV4-1	TGCGCCAGCAGCCAAATCCGTGGGGGGGTGTCTGGAAACACCATATATTTT	CASSQIRGGVSGNTIYF
TRBJ1-2	TRBD1	-	20	TRBV4-1	TGCGCCAGCAGCCAAGTCTCTATTCGACAGGGACCGCGTCCTATCTATGGCTACACCTTC	CASSQVSIRQGPRPIYGYTF
TRBJ2-5	TRBD1	-	15	TRBV9	TGTGCCAGCAGCGCCGGGACAGGGCACTTTGAGACCCAGTACTTC	CASSAGTGHFETQYF
TRBJ1-2	-	-	16	TRBV19	TGTGCCAGTAGTGCCCCGATTCTGGGGAACTACTATGGCTACACCTTC	CASSAPILGNYYGYTF
TRBJ1-2	-	-	12	TRBV2	TGTGCCAGCACCCAAGGGTCCTATGGCTACACCTTC	CASTQGSYGYTF
TRBJ2-5	-	-	14	TRBV18	TGTGCCAGCTCACCAGCAGGGTTGGGGGAGACCCAGTACTTC	CASSPAGLGETQYF
TRBJ1-1	-	-	16	TRBV18	TGTGCCAGCTCAAGGGGAAGTCTAACGGGGAACACTGAAGCTTTCTTT	CASSRGSLTGNTEAFF
TRBJ1-2	-	-	12	TRBV6-1	TGTGCCAGCAATCCACACCTCGGGGGCTACACCTTC	CASNPHLGGYTF
TRBJ1-2	TRBD1	-	13	TRBV27	TGTGCCAGCAGGCCGACAGGGTATAGCGGCTACACCTTC	CASRPTGYSGYTF
TRBJ1-1	TRBD1	-	12	TRBV5-4	TGTGCCAGCAGCGCCGGGACAGCTGAAGCTTTCTTT	CASSAGTAEAFF
TRBJ2-1	-	-	12	TRBV14	TGTGCCAGCAGCCAACTAGGGAATGAGCAGTTCTTC	CASSQLGNEQFF
TRBJ2-7	-	few	15	TRBV7-3	TGTGCCAGCAGCCTACGATCGGGGAGCTCCTACGAGCAGTACTTC	CASSLRSGSSYEQYF
TRBJ2-7	TRBD2	-	13	TRBV10-3	TGTGCCATCGGTTCTAGCGGCAACTACGAGCAGTACTTC	CAIGSSGNYEQYF
TRBJ2-5	-	-	16	TRBV5-1	TGCGCCAGCAGCTTGGGTGGGGGGTACTTCCAAGAGACCCAGTACTTC	CASSLGGGYFQETQYF
TRBJ2-4	TRBD2	-	14	TRBV2	TGTGCCAGCTCGCGTGGGGGGGAGGGAAACATTCAGTACTTC	CASSRGGEGNIQYF
TRBJ2-3	-	-	13	TRBV5-4	TGTGCCAGCAGCTTTGAGGGCACAGATACGCAGTATTTT	CASSFEGTDTQYF
TRBJ2-2	TRBD1	-	16	TRBV5-1	TGCGCCAGCAGCCGGACCGGGACAGCGAACACCGGGGAGCTGTTTTTT	CASSRTGTANTGELFF
TRBJ2-3	-	-	15	TRBV4-3	TGCGCCAGCAGCCTGACGACGTCTAGCACAGATACGCAGTATTTT	CASSLTTSSTDTQYF